This section outlines one T cell receptor (beta chain) sequence together with its context. The CDR3 loop spans 18 amino acids. Trimming pared 2 bases from V and 0 bases from J, leaving 15 bases between. CDR1 and CDR2 from the germline V gene are SGHNT and YYREEE (reference sequence). This sample is part of a study of shared T cell receptors in the human thymus. This table comes from immunoSEQ multiplex PCR, and its TCRdb copy is limited to in-frame clones, with some not included. The top ten hold about 0.0098% of the sample, which has about 730,000 clones, 70% to 90% seen once. In addition, the sample was reused for a study of human thymus T cells. According to that study: The donors were infants in Finland with congenital heart defects, otherwise immunologically healthy. Resections from corrective heart surgery supplied the thymus tissue. Thymic and blood repertoires seemed to favor certain V and J genes. Related work found strong thymic repertoire overlap between unrelated individuals.

The chain combines TRBV5-4 with TRBJ2-6; D not resolved. Sequencing used thymocytes. The TCR comes from a girl in the first two years of life with a congenital heart defect. This chain's CDR3 is CASSLIYRHLSGANVLTF. The CDR3 nucleotides read TGTGCCAGCAGCTTAATTTACAGACATCTCTCTGGGGCCAACGTCCTGACTTTC. Using reference TRBV5-4 and TRBJ2-6 for the parts outside the CDR3, the full variable domain is ETGVTQSPTHLIKTRGQQVTLRCSSQSGHNTVSWYQQALGQGPQFIFQYYREEENGRGNFPPRFSGLQFPNYSSELNVNALELDDSALYLCASSLIYRHLSGANVLTFGAGSRLTVL.